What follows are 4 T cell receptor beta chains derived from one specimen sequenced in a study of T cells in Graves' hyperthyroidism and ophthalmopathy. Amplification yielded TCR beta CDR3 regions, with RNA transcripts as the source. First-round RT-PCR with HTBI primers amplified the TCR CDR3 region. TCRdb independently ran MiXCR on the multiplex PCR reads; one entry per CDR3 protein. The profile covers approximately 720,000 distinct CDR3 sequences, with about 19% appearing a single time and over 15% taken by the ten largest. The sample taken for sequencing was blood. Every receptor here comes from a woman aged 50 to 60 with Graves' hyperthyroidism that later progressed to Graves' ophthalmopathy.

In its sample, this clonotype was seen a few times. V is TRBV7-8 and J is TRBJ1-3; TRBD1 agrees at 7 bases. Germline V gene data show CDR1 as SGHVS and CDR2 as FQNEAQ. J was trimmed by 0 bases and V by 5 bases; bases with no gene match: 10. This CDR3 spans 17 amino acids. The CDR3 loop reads CASSRLDRPTSGNTIYF. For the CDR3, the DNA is TGTGCCAGCAGCCGACTGGACAGGCCTACCTCTGGAAACACCATATATTTT.

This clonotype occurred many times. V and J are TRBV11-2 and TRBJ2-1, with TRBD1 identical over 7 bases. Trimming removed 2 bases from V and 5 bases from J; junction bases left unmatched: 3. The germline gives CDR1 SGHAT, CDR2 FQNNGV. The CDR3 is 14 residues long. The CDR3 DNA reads TGTGCCAGCAGCTTACGACAGGGAGACAATGAGCAGTTCTTC. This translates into CASSLRQGDNEQFF.

In DNA, the CDR3 is TGTGCCAGCAGTGAACAGGGGTATGACTATGGCTACACCTTC. The encoded protein is CASSEQGYDYGYTF. This chain connects TRBV2 to TRBJ1-2; D may be TRBD1 (6 bases). The CDR3 contains 14 residues. Germline V CDR1 and CDR2: SNHLY, FYNNEI. V lost 2 bases and J lost 3, with 10 bases in between. Filled out from reference TRBV2 and TRBJ1-2, the complete variable domain reads EPEVTQTPSHQVTQMGQEVILRCVPISNHLYFYWYRQILGQKVEFLVSFYNNEISEKSEIFDDQFSVERPDGSNFTLKIRSTKLEDSAMYFCASSEQGYDYGYTFGSGTRLTVV.

In DNA form, the CDR3 reads TGTGCCAGCAGTCCCCTGACAGGGAATGGGTACGAGCAGTACTTC. Residues: CASSPLTGNGYEQYF. V is TRBV27 and J is TRBJ2-7; 7 bases fit TRBD1. Per germline, CDR1 MNHEY and CDR2 SMNVEV (reference sequence). V shed 5 bases, J shed 4 bases, and the junction held 11 bases outside the gene matches. This CDR3 is built from 15 residues.